This T cell receptor (beta chain) derives from a study of identifying expanded T cells in peripheral blood. Study-level findings and limits: Technical replicates showed around 1.2 changed clones; approximately 2 weeks about 16.4; four weeks 19. Two-week clone count variance significantly increased as total template count grew.

As to this clone: Its target is not known.

V lost 3 bases to trimming and J lost 4 bases, with 10 bases between them. The CDR3 runs 13 residues. Germline values: CDR1 SGHNT, CDR2 YYREEE (reference sequence). Healthy donors had no documented immune events, such as infections, while sampled. The assay was immunoSEQ multiplex PCR, and TCRdb's table has in-frame clones only and misses some. The sample has approximately 100,000 clones; roughly nine tenths are singletons. V gene TRBV5-4 combines with J gene TRBJ1-2; D gene unclear. The sample consisted of blood. This receptor was taken from a person between 18 and 75 years old in good health. In DNA, the CDR3 is TGTGCCAGCAGCTCAAACTGGGGCTATGGCTACACCTTC. Protein: CASSSNWGYGYTF.